The clone carrying this T cell receptor (beta chain) has only a few counts. Its antigen is not known. One entry per CDR3 protein results from TCRdb running MiXCR on the reads. Among 100,000 to 150,000 distinct CDR3 sequences listed, 30% to 40% were seen once. This sample was included in a study of T cell repertoires in cytomegalovirus infection. Study context: CMV epitopes in the study were HLA-C-restricted (recently identified) and HLA-B-restricted (well studied). Signatures in public TCR beta sequences pointed to both CMV infection and matching HLA type. Study-level points and caveats: There were HLA-C-restricted CMV-specific TCR beta clonotypes dominating the ex vivo response.

The receptor's source is a human donor in good health (CMV status not recorded). Some clones in this sample may be carry-over from other donors' samples. This material consisted of CD8+ T cells from cultured PBMCs, taken from culture after CMV antigen stimulation.

As DNA, the CDR3 is TGTGCCAGCAGCTTCGGCGCTCCACAGGGGCGGGGGGGCTACACCTTC. Encoded protein: CASSFGAPQGRGGYTF. The rearrangement links TRBV7-2 to TRBJ1-2, with 7 bases that match TRBD1. After removal of 3 bases from V and 8 bases from J, the junction contained 15 bases not matched to a gene. The germline CDR1 and CDR2 sequences are SGHTA and FQGNSA. The CDR3 totals 16 residues. The full variable domain, with the rest looked up from reference TRBV7-2 and TRBJ1-2, is GAGVSQSPSNKVTEKGKDVELRCDPISGHTALYWYRQSLGQGLEFLIYFQGNSAPDKSGLPSDRFSAERTGGSVSTLTIQRTQQEDSAVYLCASSFGAPQGRGGYTFGSGTRLTVV.